This TCR beta chain was sequenced during a study of OX40 agonist ivuxolimab in advanced cancers. The wider study: Patients received ivuxolimab, an agonistic anti-OX40 (CD134) antibody. A male proportion of about 84% was recorded, with mean age 60 years and range roughly 23 to 85. Findings of the study overall: The study observed clonal expansion of CD4+ and CD8+ blood T cells by week 6 at 0.1 to 3.0 mg/kg. Expanded peripheral T cell antigen specificity was not determined.

Libraries were prepared by immunoSEQ multiplex PCR; TCRdb keeps only in-frame clonotypes and omits some of them. The sample records tens of thousands of clones, 70% to 90% being singletons. For this clone: Its specificity is unknown.

Germline assignment: CDR1 MGHRA and CDR2 YSYEKL. The V segment lost 0 bases and the J segment 4 bases; nucleotides outside the gene matches: 14. This CDR3 region has 22 residues. The chain links TRBV4-1 to TRBJ2-6, with TRBD2 matching over 14 bases. The sequences come from CD4+ or CD8+ T cells sorted from blood, collected in a trial of the OX40 agonist ivuxolimab. This TCR derives from an adult with an advanced solid tumor such as melanoma, head and neck, liver or kidney cancer. Here the CDR3 DNA reads TGCGCCAGCAGCCAAGAACGGGCAACCGGGACTAGCGGGAGCTGGGGGGCCAACGTCCTGACTTTC. Translated: CASSQERATGTSGSWGANVLTF.